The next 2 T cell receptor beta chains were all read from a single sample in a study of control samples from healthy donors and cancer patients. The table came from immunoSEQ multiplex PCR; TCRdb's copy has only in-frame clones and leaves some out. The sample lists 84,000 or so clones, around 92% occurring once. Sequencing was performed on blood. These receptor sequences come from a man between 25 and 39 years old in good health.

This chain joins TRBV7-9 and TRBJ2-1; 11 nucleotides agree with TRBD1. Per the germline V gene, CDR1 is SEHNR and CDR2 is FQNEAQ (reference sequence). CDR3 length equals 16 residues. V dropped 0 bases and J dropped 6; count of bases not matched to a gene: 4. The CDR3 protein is CASSLAGTGGVNEQFF. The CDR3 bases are TGTGCCAGCAGCTTAGCGGGGACAGGGGGGGTCAATGAGCAGTTCTTC.

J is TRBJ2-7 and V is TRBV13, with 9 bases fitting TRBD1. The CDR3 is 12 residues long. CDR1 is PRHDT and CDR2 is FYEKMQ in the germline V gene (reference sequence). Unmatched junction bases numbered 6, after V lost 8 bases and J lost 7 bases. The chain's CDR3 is CASRWTGEEQYF. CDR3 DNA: TGTGCCAGCCGATGGACAGGGGAGGAGCAGTACTTC.